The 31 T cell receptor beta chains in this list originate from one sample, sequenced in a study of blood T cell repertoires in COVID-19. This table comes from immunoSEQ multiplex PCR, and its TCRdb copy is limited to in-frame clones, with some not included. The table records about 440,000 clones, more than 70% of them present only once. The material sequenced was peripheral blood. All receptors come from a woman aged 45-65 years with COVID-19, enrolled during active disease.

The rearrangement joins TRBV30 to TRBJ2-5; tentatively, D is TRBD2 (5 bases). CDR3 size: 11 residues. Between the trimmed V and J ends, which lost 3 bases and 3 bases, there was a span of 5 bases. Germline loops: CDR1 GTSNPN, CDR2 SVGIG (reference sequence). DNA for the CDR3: TGTGCCTGGAGCGGGGAAGAGACCCAGTACTTC. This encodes CAWSGEETQYF.

Here the CDR3 DNA reads TGTGCCAGCAGCCCCGCGGGGGCCGTCGGTAATGAGCAGTTCTTC. As protein: CASSPAGAVGNEQFF. V is TRBV5-4 and J is TRBJ2-1; TRBD2 is a possible D gene (7 bases). Trimming removed 4 bases at V and 7 bases at J, with 18 bases between. The CDR3 length is 15 residues. From germline, CDR1 is SGHNT and CDR2 YYREEE (reference sequence).

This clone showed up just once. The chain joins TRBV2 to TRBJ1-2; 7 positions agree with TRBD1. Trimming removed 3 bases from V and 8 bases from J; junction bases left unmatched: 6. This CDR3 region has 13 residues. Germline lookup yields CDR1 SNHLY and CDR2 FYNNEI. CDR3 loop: CASSDSTGYGYTF. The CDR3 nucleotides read TGTGCCAGCAGTGACTCGACAGGGTACGGCTACACCTTC.

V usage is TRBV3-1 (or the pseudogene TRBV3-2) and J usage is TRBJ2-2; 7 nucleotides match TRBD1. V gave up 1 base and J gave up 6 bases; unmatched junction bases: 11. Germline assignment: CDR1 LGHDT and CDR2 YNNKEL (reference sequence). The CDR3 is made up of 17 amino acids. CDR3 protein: CASSQGPMTGYAGELFF. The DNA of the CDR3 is TGTGCCAGCAGCCAAGGGCCGATGACAGGGTACGCCGGGGAGCTGTTTTTT.

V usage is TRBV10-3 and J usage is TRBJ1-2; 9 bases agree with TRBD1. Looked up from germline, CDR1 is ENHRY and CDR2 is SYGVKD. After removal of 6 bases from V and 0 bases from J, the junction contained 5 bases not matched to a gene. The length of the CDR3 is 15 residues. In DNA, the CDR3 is TGTGCCATCAGGGTACAGGGGGCCCCTAACTATGGCTACACCTTC. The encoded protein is CAIRVQGAPNYGYTF.

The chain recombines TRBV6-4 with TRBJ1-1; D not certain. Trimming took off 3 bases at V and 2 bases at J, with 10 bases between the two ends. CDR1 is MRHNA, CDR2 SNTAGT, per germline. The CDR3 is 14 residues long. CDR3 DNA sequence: TGTGCCAGCAGTGAGTACGGAGGCAACACTGAAGCTTTCTTT. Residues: CASSEYGGNTEAFF.

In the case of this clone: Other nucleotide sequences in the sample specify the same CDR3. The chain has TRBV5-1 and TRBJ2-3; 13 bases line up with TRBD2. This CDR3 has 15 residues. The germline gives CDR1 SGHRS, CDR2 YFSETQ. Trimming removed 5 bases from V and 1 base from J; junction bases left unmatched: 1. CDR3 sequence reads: CASRGLAGGTDTQYF. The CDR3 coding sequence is TGCGCCAGCAGAGGACTAGCGGGGGGCACAGATACGCAGTATTTT.

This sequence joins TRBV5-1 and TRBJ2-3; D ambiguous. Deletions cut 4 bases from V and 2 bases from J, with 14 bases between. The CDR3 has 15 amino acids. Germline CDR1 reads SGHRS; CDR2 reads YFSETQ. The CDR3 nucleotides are TGCGCCAGCAGCCATGACCAGGCACCCACAGATACGCAGTATTTT. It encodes CASSHDQAPTDTQYF. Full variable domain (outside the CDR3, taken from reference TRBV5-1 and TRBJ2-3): KAGVTQTPRYLIKTRGQQVTLSCSPISGHRSVSWYQQTPGQGLQFLFEYFSETQRNKGNFPGRFSGRQFSNSRSEMNVSTLELGDSALYLCASSHDQAPTDTQYFGPGTRLTVL.

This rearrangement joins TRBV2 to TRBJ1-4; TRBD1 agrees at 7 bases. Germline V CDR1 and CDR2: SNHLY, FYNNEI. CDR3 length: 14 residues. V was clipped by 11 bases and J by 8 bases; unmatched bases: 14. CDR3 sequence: CAATPREGAEKLFF. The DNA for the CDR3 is TGTGCCGCCACGCCACGAGAGGGGGCGGAAAAACTGTTTTTT.

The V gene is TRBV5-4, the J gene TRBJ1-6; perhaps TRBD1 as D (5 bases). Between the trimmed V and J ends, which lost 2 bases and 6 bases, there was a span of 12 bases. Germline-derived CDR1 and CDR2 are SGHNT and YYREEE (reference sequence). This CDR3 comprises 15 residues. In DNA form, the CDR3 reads TGTGCCAGCAGCTTAGGGGCAGGGTCTAATTCACCCCTCCACTTT. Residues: CASSLGAGSNSPLHF.

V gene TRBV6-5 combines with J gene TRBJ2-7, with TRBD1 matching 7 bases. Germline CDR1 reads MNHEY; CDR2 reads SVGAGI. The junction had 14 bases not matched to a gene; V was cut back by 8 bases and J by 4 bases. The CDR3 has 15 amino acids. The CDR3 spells CASFDRGQISYEQYF. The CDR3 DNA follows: TGTGCCAGCTTTGATAGGGGACAGATTTCTTACGAGCAGTACTTC.

CDR3 sequence: CASSLNGQIEKLFF. The CDR3 DNA follows: TGCGCCAGCAGCTTAAATGGACAGATCGAAAAACTGTTTTTT. The rearrangement uses TRBV5-1 and TRBJ1-4, with D possibly TRBD1 on 6 matching bases. CDR1 SGHRS and CDR2 YFSETQ come from the germline V gene. Between the trimmed V and J ends, which lost 2 bases and 8 bases, there was a span of 13 bases. This CDR3 comprises 14 residues.

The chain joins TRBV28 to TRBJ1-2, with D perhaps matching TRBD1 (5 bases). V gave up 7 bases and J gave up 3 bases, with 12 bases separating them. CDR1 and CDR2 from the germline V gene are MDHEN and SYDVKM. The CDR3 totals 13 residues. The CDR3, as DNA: TGTGCCAGCAAAACAGGTTCTTACTATGGCTACACCTTC. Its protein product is CASKTGSYYGYTF.

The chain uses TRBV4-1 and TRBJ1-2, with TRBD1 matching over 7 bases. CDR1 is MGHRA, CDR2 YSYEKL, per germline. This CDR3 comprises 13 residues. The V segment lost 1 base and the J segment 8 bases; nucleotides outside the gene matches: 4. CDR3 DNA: TGCGCCAGCAGCCAAGGACAGGGAGGAGGCTACACCTTC. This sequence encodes CASSQGQGGGYTF.

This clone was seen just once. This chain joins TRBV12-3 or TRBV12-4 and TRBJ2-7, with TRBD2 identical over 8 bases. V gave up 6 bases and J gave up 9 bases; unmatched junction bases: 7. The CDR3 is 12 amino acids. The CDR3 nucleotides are TGTGCCAGCAGCGACCGGGGGGGCCGGCAGTACTTC. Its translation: CASSDRGGRQYF.

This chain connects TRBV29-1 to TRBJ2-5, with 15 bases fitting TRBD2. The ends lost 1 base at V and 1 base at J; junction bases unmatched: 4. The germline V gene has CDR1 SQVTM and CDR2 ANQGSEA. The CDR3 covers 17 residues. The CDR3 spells CSVEVGLAGGLQETQYF. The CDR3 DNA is TGCAGCGTTGAAGTGGGACTAGCGGGGGGCCTCCAAGAGACCCAGTACTTC.

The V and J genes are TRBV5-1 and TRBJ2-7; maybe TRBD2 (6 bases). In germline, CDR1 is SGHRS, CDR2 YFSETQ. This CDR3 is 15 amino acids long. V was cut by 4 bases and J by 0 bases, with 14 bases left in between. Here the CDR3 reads CASSPLIGSSYEQYF. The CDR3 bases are TGCGCCAGCAGCCCTCTTATCGGGAGCTCCTACGAGCAGTACTTC.

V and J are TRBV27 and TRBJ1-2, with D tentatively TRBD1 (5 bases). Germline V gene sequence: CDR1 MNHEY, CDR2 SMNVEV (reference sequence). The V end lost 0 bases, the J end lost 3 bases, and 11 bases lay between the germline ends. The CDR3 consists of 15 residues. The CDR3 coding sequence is TGTGCCAGCAGTTTATCGGGCAGGGCGGACTATGGCTACACCTTC. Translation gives CASSLSGRADYGYTF.

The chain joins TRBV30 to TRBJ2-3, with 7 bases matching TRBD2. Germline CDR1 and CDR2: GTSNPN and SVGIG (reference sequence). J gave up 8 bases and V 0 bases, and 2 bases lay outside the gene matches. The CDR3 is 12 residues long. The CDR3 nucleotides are TGTGCCTGGAGTGTAGCGGGAAGTACGCAGTATTTT. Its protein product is CAWSVAGSTQYF.

CDR3 residues: CSAEWTGANYGYTF. As DNA, the CDR3 is TGCAGCGCTGAGTGGACAGGGGCAAACTATGGCTACACCTTC. This chain uses TRBV29-1 with TRBJ1-2, with 9 bases matching TRBD1. J lost 2 bases, V lost 7 bases, and 8 bases had no gene match. There are 14 residues in the CDR3. The germline V gene encodes CDR1 SQVTM and CDR2 ANQGSEA.

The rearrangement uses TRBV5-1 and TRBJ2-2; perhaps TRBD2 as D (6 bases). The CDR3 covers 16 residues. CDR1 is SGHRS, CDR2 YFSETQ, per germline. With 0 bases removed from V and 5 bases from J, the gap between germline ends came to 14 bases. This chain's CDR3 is CASSLVVDRGTGELFF. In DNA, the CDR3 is TGCGCCAGCAGCTTGGTTGTGGACCGGGGGACCGGGGAGCTGTTTTTT. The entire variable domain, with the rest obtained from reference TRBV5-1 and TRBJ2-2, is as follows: KAGVTQTPRYLIKTRGQQVTLSCSPISGHRSVSWYQQTPGQGLQFLFEYFSETQRNKGNFPGRFSGRQFSNSRSEMNVSTLELGDSALYLCASSLVVDRGTGELFFGEGSRLTVL.

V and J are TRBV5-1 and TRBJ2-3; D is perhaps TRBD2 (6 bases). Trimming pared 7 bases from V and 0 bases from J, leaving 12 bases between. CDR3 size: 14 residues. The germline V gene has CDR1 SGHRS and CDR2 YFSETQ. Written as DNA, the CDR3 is TGCGCCAGCTCTCCGGGACTTAGCACAGATACGCAGTATTTT. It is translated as CASSPGLSTDTQYF.

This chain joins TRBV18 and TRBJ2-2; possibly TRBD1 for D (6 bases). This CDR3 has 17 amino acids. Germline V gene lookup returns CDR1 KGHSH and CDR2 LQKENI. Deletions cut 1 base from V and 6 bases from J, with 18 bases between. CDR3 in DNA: TGTGCCAGCTCACCACGTTTAGGGGGTGTCCGGGCCGGGGAGCTGTTTTTT. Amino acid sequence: CASSPRLGGVRAGELFF. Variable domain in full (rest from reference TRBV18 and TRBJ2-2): NAGVMQNPRHLVRRRGQEARLRCSPMKGHSHVYWYRQLPEEGLKFMVYLQKENIIDESGMPKERFSAEFPKEGPSILRIQQVVRGDSAAYFCASSPRLGGVRAGELFFGEGSRLTVL.

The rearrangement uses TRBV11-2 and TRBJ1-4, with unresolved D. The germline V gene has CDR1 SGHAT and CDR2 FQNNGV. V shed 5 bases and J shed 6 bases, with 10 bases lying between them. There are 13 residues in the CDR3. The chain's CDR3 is CASSPSRDEKLFF. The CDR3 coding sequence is TGTGCCAGCAGCCCGTCGAGGGATGAAAAACTGTTTTTT.

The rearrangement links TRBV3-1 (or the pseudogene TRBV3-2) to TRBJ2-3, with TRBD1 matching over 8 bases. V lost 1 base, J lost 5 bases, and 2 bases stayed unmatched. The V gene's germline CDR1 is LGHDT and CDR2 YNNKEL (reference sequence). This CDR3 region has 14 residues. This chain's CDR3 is CASSQAGGGDTQYF. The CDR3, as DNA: TGTGCCAGCAGCCAAGCAGGGGGCGGAGATACGCAGTATTTT.

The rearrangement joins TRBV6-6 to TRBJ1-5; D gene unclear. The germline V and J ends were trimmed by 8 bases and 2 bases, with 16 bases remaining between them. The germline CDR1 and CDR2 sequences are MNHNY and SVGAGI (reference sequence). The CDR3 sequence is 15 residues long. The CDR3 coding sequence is TGTGCCAGCTTAGAGGGCGAAAGCGGCAATCAGCCCCAGCATTTT. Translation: CASLEGESGNQPQHF.

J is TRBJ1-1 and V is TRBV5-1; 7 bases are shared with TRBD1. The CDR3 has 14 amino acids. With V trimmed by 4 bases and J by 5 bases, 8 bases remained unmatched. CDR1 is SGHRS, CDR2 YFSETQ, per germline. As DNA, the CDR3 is TGCGCCAGCAGCCTGAGACAGGGAAGAACTGAAGCTTTCTTT. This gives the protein CASSLRQGRTEAFF. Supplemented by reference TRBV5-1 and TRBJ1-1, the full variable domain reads KAGVTQTPRYLIKTRGQQVTLSCSPISGHRSVSWYQQTPGQGLQFLFEYFSETQRNKGNFPGRFSGRQFSNSRSEMNVSTLELGDSALYLCASSLRQGRTEAFFGQGTRLTVV.

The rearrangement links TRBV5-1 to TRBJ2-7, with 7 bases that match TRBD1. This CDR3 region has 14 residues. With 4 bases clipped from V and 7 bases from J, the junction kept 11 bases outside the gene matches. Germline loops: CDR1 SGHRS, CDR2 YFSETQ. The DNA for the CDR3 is TGCGCCAGCAGCGGGACACAGGGGCCGGGGGAGCAGTACTTC. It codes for CASSGTQGPGEQYF.

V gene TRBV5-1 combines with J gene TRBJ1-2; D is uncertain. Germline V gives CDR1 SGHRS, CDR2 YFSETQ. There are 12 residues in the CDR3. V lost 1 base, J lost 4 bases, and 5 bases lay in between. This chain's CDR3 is CASSLSGYGYTF. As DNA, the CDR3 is TGCGCCAGCAGCTTGTCAGGCTATGGCTACACCTTC.

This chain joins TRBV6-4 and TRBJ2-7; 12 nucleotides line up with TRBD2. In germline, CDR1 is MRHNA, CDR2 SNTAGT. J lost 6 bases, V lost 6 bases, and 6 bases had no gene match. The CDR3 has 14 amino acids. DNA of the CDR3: TGTGCCAGCAGCTCTTCTAGCGGGGGGGGCGAGCAGTACTTC. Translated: CASSSSSGGGEQYF.

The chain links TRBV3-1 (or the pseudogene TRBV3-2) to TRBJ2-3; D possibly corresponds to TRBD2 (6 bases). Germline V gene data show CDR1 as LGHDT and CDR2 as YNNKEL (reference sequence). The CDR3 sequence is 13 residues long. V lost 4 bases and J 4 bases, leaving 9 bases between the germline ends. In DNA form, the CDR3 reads TGTGCCAGCAGCCTCGGAGGGGCAGATACGCAGTATTTT. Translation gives CASSLGGADTQYF.